What follows are 28 T cell receptor beta chains derived from one specimen sequenced in a study of blood T cell repertoires in COVID-19. Only in-frame clones appear in the TCRdb table, and some are missing; sequencing was by immunoSEQ multiplex PCR. The sample yields 120,000 to 150,000 clones, 87% seen once. The source material was peripheral blood. These receptors were taken from a man aged 45-60 years who had recovered from COVID-19.

The J gene is TRBJ1-6, the V gene TRBV7-2; 7 positions match TRBD1. The ends lost 4 bases at V and 4 bases at J; junction bases unmatched: 13. The CDR3 extends over 18 amino acids. In germline, CDR1 is SGHTA, CDR2 FQGNSA. CDR3 amino acids: CASSSPKQGTQYNSPLHF. In nucleotides, the CDR3 is TGTGCCAGCAGCTCACCAAAACAGGGGACCCAATATAATTCACCCCTCCACTTT. Combining the CDR3 with reference TRBV7-2 and TRBJ1-6 gives the whole variable domain GAGVSQSPSNKVTEKGKDVELRCDPISGHTALYWYRQSLGQGLEFLIYFQGNSAPDKSGLPSDRFSAERTGGSVSTLTIQRTQQEDSAVYLCASSSPKQGTQYNSPLHFGNGTRLTVT.

The J gene is TRBJ2-5, the V gene TRBV5-5, with D possibly matching TRBD2 (6 bases). The germline gives CDR1 SGHKS, CDR2 YYEKEE (reference sequence). The ends were cut back, 0 bases at V and 4 bases at J, with 13 bases in the middle. The CDR3 is 15 residues long. The CDR3 DNA is TGTGCCAGCAGCTTGGACCCAGGCGGGGTAGAGACCCAGTACTTC. It translates to CASSLDPGGVETQYF.

V gene TRBV30 combines with J gene TRBJ2-7; 7 bases agree with TRBD1. There are 12 residues in the CDR3. Germline CDR1 GTSNPN, CDR2 SVGIG (reference sequence). V dropped 3 bases and J dropped 3; count of bases not matched to a gene: 2. The CDR3 region is CAWRGTVYEQYF. The CDR3, as DNA: TGTGCCTGGAGGGGGACAGTCTACGAGCAGTACTTC.

This chain joins TRBV21-1 and TRBJ2-7; TRBD2 is the table's D call, not checked against the DNA. TRBV21-1 is termed a pseudogene. This CDR3 has 15 residues. The CDR3 protein is CASSKGGEGMCEQYF. CDR3 nucleotide sequence: TGTGCCAGCAGCAAAGGGGGGGAGGGGATGTGTGAGCAGTACTTC.

The rearrangement links TRBV6-5 to TRBJ2-5; TRBD1 aligns across 9 bases. CDR3 length: 13 amino acids. J gave up 4 bases and V 6 bases, and 3 bases lay outside the gene matches. Germline V gives CDR1 MNHEY, CDR2 SVGAGI. The CDR3 DNA is TGTGCCAGCAGCAACAGGGGGCGAGAGACCCAGTACTTC. It yields the protein CASSNRGRETQYF.

This chain connects TRBV15 to TRBJ2-2, with TRBD1 as a possible D gene (5 bases). Per the germline V gene, CDR1 is LNHNV and CDR2 is YYDKDF (reference sequence). This CDR3 comprises 16 residues. V was pared by 1 base and J by 0 bases, with 9 bases between. CDR3 in amino acids: CATSRGAGPNTGELFF. The CDR3 DNA follows: TGTGCCACCAGCAGAGGGGCAGGGCCGAACACCGGGGAGCTGTTTTTT.

V usage is TRBV6-5 and J usage is TRBJ1-1; D unresolved. Trimming took off 0 bases at V and 2 bases at J, with 4 bases between the two ends. The CDR3 runs 13 residues. Germline lookup yields CDR1 MNHEY and CDR2 SVGAGI. The CDR3 loop reads CASSYSYNTEAFF. The CDR3 bases are TGTGCCAGCAGTTACTCGTATAACACTGAAGCTTTCTTT.

This clone appeared a single time. The chain joins TRBV29-1 to TRBJ2-2; D ambiguous. The CDR3 loop spans 12 amino acids. V gave up 0 bases and J gave up 3 bases, with 2 bases separating them. Germline CDR1 and CDR2: SQVTM and ANQGSEA. The CDR3 region is CSVEDYTGELFF. The CDR3 bases are TGCAGCGTTGAAGACTACACCGGGGAGCTGTTTTTT.

This chain connects TRBV18 to TRBJ2-7; TRBD2 agrees at 11 bases. J gave up 4 bases and V 2 bases, and 4 bases lay outside the gene matches. Germline V gives CDR1 KGHSH, CDR2 LQKENI. This CDR3 is built from 15 residues. The CDR3 region is CASSPNIAGGYEQYF. CDR3 nucleotides: TGTGCCAGCTCACCAAACATAGCGGGGGGGTACGAGCAGTACTTC.

V and J are TRBV7-9 and TRBJ2-3; 9 bases align to TRBD2. With V trimmed by 1 base and J by 1 base, 6 bases remained unmatched. Germline CDR1 reads SEHNR; CDR2 reads FQNEAQ (reference sequence). The CDR3 consists of 17 residues. CDR3 in DNA: TGTGCCAGCAGCTTAGATCCGGGACTAGCCGGCACAGATACGCAGTATTTT. Its protein is CASSLDPGLAGTDTQYF.

The chain combines TRBV5-8 with TRBJ1-2; D is possibly TRBD1 (6 bases). Trimming shortened V by 0 bases and J by 1 base, and 13 bases separated the two germline ends. Germline CDR1 and CDR2: SGHTS and YDEGEE. CDR3 size: 16 residues. CDR3 region: CASSLESRGHNYGYTF. The CDR3 coding sequence is TGTGCCAGCAGCTTGGAGAGCAGGGGCCATAACTATGGCTACACCTTC.

The V call is TRBV9, the J call TRBJ2-3; the D is unclear. Trimming left V 4 bases short and J 4 bases short, with 19 bases between. The V gene's germline CDR1 is SGDLS and CDR2 YYNGEE. The length of the CDR3 is 16 residues. CDR3: CASSSWLGPSPDTQYF. CDR3 DNA sequence: TGTGCCAGCAGCTCATGGCTAGGTCCCTCCCCAGATACGCAGTATTTT.

The chain links TRBV5-1 to TRBJ1-1, with 10 positions matching TRBD1. CDR1 is SGHRS, CDR2 YFSETQ, per germline. CDR3 length: 16 amino acids. The V gene end was trimmed by 4 bases and the J gene end by 5 bases; junction bases not matched to a gene: 11. The CDR3 region is CASSQEPGTGETEAFF. The CDR3 nucleotides read TGCGCCAGCAGCCAGGAACCCGGGACAGGGGAGACTGAAGCTTTCTTT.

This chain uses TRBV10-3 with TRBJ2-7; no firm D call. Trimming stripped 2 bases from V and 3 bases from J, with 17 bases between. Germline CDR1 reads ENHRY; CDR2 reads SYGVKD. The CDR3 is made up of 16 amino acids. The chain's CDR3 is CAISEPRRSQDYEQYF. In nucleotides, the CDR3 is TGTGCCATCAGTGAGCCGAGAAGGTCTCAGGACTACGAGCAGTACTTC.

The chain carries TRBV27 and TRBJ2-2; a possible D gene is TRBD1 (5 bases). Between the trimmed V and J ends, which lost 4 bases and 4 bases, there was a span of 16 bases. The germline V gene has CDR1 MNHEY and CDR2 SMNVEV (reference sequence). The CDR3 runs to 16 residues. Here the CDR3 DNA reads TGTGCCAGCAGTTCGGACACCCCCGACGGCACCGGGGAGCTGTTTTTT. Translated, it gives CASSSDTPDGTGELFF.

The V and J genes are TRBV20-1 and TRBJ1-1; D is unresolved. The CDR3 contains 12 residues. Germline CDR1 is DFQATT and CDR2 is SNEGSKA (reference sequence). V was shortened by 3 bases and J by 7 bases, with 12 bases between the two germline ends. The CDR3 DNA follows: TGCAGTGCTAGTAAAGACGGAGGTGAAGCTTTCTTT. Its translation: CSASKDGGEAFF.

The chain recombines TRBV29-1 with TRBJ1-3; perhaps TRBD1 as D (6 bases). The length of the CDR3 is 13 residues. Germline V gene sequence: CDR1 SQVTM, CDR2 ANQGSEA. The V gene lost 8 bases and the J gene lost 2 bases, with 13 bases spanning the gap. CDR3 coding DNA: TGCAGCTCCAGCACAGGGACTGGAAACACCATATATTTT. Protein sequence: CSSSTGTGNTIYF.

The chain is built from TRBV27 and TRBJ1-6, with D possibly matching TRBD1 (6 bases). The CDR3 totals 15 residues. Germline CDR1 reads MNHEY; CDR2 reads SMNVEV (reference sequence). Trimming shortened V by 0 bases and J by 9 bases, and 12 bases separated the two germline ends. The CDR3 reads CASSLSGQSGSPLHF. CDR3 in DNA: TGTGCCAGCAGTTTATCAGGACAGAGTGGTTCACCCCTCCACTTT.

The genes are TRBV4-3 and TRBJ2-1; D might be TRBD1 (5 bases). This CDR3 region has 14 residues. Trimming removed 0 bases from V and 6 bases from J, with 9 bases in between. CDR1 and CDR2 (germline): LGHNA, YSLEER. CDR3 nucleotide sequence: TGCGCCAGCAGCCAAGATTCAGGGTTCAATGAGCAGTTCTTC. This sequence encodes CASSQDSGFNEQFF.

The chain links TRBV14 to TRBJ2-2; tentative D call: TRBD1 (5 bases). The germline V and J ends were trimmed by 1 base and 4 bases, with 7 bases remaining between them. Germline lookup yields CDR1 SGHDN and CDR2 FVKESK. The CDR3 has 14 amino acids. CDR3 sequence reads: CASSQVRGTGELFF. DNA for the CDR3: TGTGCCAGCAGCCAAGTTAGGGGCACCGGGGAGCTGTTTTTT.

The chain carries TRBV6-1 and TRBJ1-2, with D possibly TRBD1 on 6 matching bases. There are 18 residues in the CDR3. Trimming took off 3 bases at V and 4 bases at J, with 24 bases between the two ends. CDR1 MNHNS and CDR2 SASEGT come from the germline V gene. CDR3 sequence: CASSETPGERGSSYGYTF. In DNA, the CDR3 is TGTGCCAGCAGTGAGACCCCAGGGGAGCGAGGTTCCTCCTATGGCTACACCTTC.

This clone was recorded only once. The chain joins TRBV6-2 or TRBV6-3 to TRBJ2-1; the match to TRBD2 covers 9 bases. Germline V gives CDR1 MNHEY, CDR2 SVGEGT. V trimming: 0 bases; J trimming: 5 bases; junction bases outside the gene matches: 14. The CDR3 extends over 19 amino acids. The CDR3 sequence is CASSYSITLAGGNDNEQFF. In DNA form, the CDR3 reads TGTGCCAGCAGTTACTCGATCACCTTGGCGGGGGGGAACGACAATGAGCAGTTCTTC.

The chain carries TRBV6-5 and TRBJ1-1; unclear D gene. This CDR3 contains 15 residues. The germline V gene has CDR1 MNHEY and CDR2 SVGAGI. Trimming shortened V by 5 bases and J by 2 bases, and 15 bases separated the two germline ends. CDR3 residues: CASSPPQGGNTEAFF. The CDR3 coding sequence is TGTGCCAGCAGTCCTCCCCAAGGAGGTAACACTGAAGCTTTCTTT.

The CDR3 DNA sequence: TGTGCCAGCAGCCAGGGCCCGATGAGCACAGATACGCAGTATTTT. Translating gives CASSQGPMSTDTQYF. V is TRBV3-1 (or the pseudogene TRBV3-2) and J is TRBJ2-3; D uncertain. Per the germline V gene, CDR1 is LGHDT and CDR2 is YNNKEL (reference sequence). V shed 3 bases and J shed 0 bases, with 10 bases lying between them. The CDR3 has 15 residues.

This chain links TRBV19 with TRBJ2-7; TRBD1 matches at 7 bases. CDR1 LNHDA and CDR2 SQIVND come from the germline V gene (reference sequence). After removal of 8 bases from V and 7 bases from J, the junction contained 8 bases not matched to a gene. The CDR3 has 12 amino acids. The CDR3: CASGTAGGEQYF. Written as DNA, the CDR3 is TGTGCCAGTGGGACAGCCGGAGGAGAGCAGTACTTC.

The V and J genes are TRBV19 and TRBJ1-1, with D possibly matching TRBD1 (5 bases). CDR3 length: 13 residues. Germline lookup yields CDR1 LNHDA and CDR2 SQIVND (reference sequence). Deletions cut 6 bases from V and 7 bases from J, with 15 bases between. As DNA, the CDR3 is TGTGCCAGTAGCACTGGGGGGGGTTTTGAAGCTTTCTTT. Its protein product is CASSTGGGFEAFF.

CDR3 protein: CASSANSGTVGNTIYF. The CDR3 DNA is TGTGCCAGCAGCGCAAACTCCGGGACAGTTGGAAACACCATATATTTT. The chain employs TRBV11-2 and TRBJ1-3; 7 nucleotides match TRBD1. The CDR3 has 16 residues. The trim removed 5 bases at V and 3 bases at J, leaving 10 bases unmatched. The V gene's germline CDR1 is SGHAT and CDR2 FQNNGV. Variable domain in full (rest from reference TRBV11-2 and TRBJ1-3): EAGVAQSPRYKIIEKRQSVAFWCNPISGHATLYWYQQILGQGPKLLIQFQNNGVVDDSQLPKDRFSAERLKGVDSTLKIQPAKLEDSAVYLCASSANSGTVGNTIYFGEGSWLTVV.

The rearrangement uses TRBV5-1 and TRBJ2-7; D is undetermined. Germline V gene data show CDR1 as SGHRS and CDR2 as YFSETQ. Trimming took off 4 bases at V and 2 bases at J, with 16 bases between the two ends. The CDR3 runs 15 residues. The CDR3, as DNA: TGCGCCAGCAGCCCCGCCGACACCTTTCCCTACGAGCAGTACTTC. The encoded protein is CASSPADTFPYEQYF.